What follows are 14 T cell receptor beta chains derived from one specimen sequenced in a study of cytotoxic CD8 clonotypes in ibrutinib-treated CLL (dated by TCRdb to about 2021). Library generation was performed with the immunoSEQ multiplex PCR assay. The table was pulled from immuneACCESS by TCRdb, which kept in-frame rearrangements only. Such tables lose some clones; where checked, under half of the loss comes from unresolved V genes, and the rest has no known cause. Across this sample there are roughly 40,000 clones, with over 60% seen only once. 13% of the sample goes to the ten largest clones. The time point label of this sample denotes: about eleven months on ibrutinib. Sequences were derived from PBMCs, sampled after 12 months of ibrutinib treatment. These receptors all come from a human donor with chronic lymphocytic leukemia.

The chain carries TRBV21-1 and TRBJ2-3; the DNA was not compared with TRBD1, the D call given in the table. TRBV21-1 is recorded as a pseudogene. This CDR3 is built from 14 residues. In DNA, the CDR3 is TGTGCCAGCGACGACAGGTTCAGCACAGATACGCAGTATTTT. Translating gives CASDDRFSTDTQYF.

This sequence joins TRBV28 and TRBJ1-5; no definite D call. The germline V and J ends were trimmed by 6 bases and 0 bases, with 15 bases remaining between them. The CDR3 contains 16 residues. Germline assignment: CDR1 MDHEN and CDR2 SYDVKM. DNA for the CDR3: TGTGCCAGCAGCGTCTTGGGCGGAAATAGCAATCAGCCCCAGCATTTT. It is translated as CASSVLGGNSNQPQHF.

V is TRBV23-1 and J is TRBJ1-2, with D tentatively TRBD1 (5 bases). Being an ORF, TRBV23-1 has a function that is uncertain. The CDR3 is made up of 15 amino acids. V dropped 0 bases and J dropped 3 bases, with 11 bases sitting between them. The chain's CDR3 is CASSQSQGGHYGYTF. DNA for the CDR3: TGCGCCAGCAGTCAATCGCAGGGAGGCCACTATGGCTACACCTTC.

The V gene is TRBV7-9, the J gene TRBJ2-2; no clear D gene. CDR1 is SEHNR and CDR2 is FQNEAQ in the germline V gene (reference sequence). The CDR3 has 14 residues. The V gene lost 1 base and the J gene lost 2 bases, with 5 bases spanning the gap. The CDR3 protein is CASSLVLNTGELFF. CDR3 bases: TGTGCCAGCAGCTTAGTCCTCAACACCGGGGAGCTGTTTTTT.

This clone has just one count. The CDR3 spells CASSYGQDRYEQYF. CDR3 DNA: TGTGCCAGCAGTTACGGGCAGGATCGGTACGAGCAGTACTTC. The chain links TRBV6-5 to TRBJ2-7; D remains unclear. In germline, CDR1 is MNHEY, CDR2 SVGAGI. The CDR3 is 14 residues long. V lost 2 bases and J 4 bases, leaving 12 bases between the germline ends.

The chain employs TRBV18 and TRBJ1-2; TRBD1 matches at 9 bases. CDR3 length: 18 residues. CDR1 and CDR2 from the germline V gene are KGHSH and LQKENI. J was trimmed by 6 bases and V by 0 bases; bases with no gene match: 14. CDR3 nucleotide sequence: TGTGCCAGCTCACCACCTAAGCCGCTGGACAGGGGTCTACATGGCTACACCTTC. Translation: CASSPPKPLDRGLHGYTF.

The V gene is TRBV6-5, the J gene TRBJ1-2; 7 positions match TRBD1. This CDR3 has 14 amino acids. Germline CDR1 reads MNHEY; CDR2 reads SVGAGI. Trimming at V came to 6 bases and at J to 4 bases, leaving 8 bases not matched to a gene. In nucleotides, the CDR3 is TGTGCCAGCAGCTCCCCGGACAGGACCTATGGCTACACCTTC. Translated: CASSSPDRTYGYTF.

DNA of the CDR3: TGTGCCAGCAGTTCGGGACCTCAAGGAAGCAATCAGCCCCAGCATTTT. This sequence encodes CASSSGPQGSNQPQHF. V and J are TRBV6-5 and TRBJ1-5, with D tentatively TRBD1 (5 bases). The length of the CDR3 is 16 residues. Trimming stripped 4 bases from V and 1 base from J, with 14 bases between. The germline V gene has CDR1 MNHEY and CDR2 SVGAGI.

The CDR3 spells CASSLGVVSGTDTQYF. The DNA of the CDR3 is TGCGCCAGCAGCTTGGGAGTCGTTAGCGGCACAGATACGCAGTATTTT. The chain is built from TRBV5-1 and TRBJ2-3; weak D call: TRBD2 (5 bases). The V gene's germline CDR1 is SGHRS and CDR2 YFSETQ. The CDR3 length is 16 residues. V gave up 0 bases and J gave up 1 base, with 12 bases separating them.

This chain connects TRBV7-9 to TRBJ2-1; 7 bases align to TRBD1. The CDR3 contains 14 residues. Germline CDR1 is SEHNR and CDR2 is FQNEAQ (reference sequence). With V trimmed by 5 bases and J by 3 bases, 4 bases remained unmatched. The CDR3 protein is CASSTDRVYNEQFF. CDR3 coding DNA: TGTGCCAGCAGCACCGACAGGGTCTACAATGAGCAGTTCTTC.

The chain has TRBV11-3 and TRBJ2-1; D ambiguous. The V end was cut by 2 bases, the J end by 6 bases, with 11 bases between. CDR3 length equals 14 residues. Per germline, CDR1 SGHNT and CDR2 YENEEA. The CDR3 DNA reads TGTGCCAGCAGCTTACCCGGACGCTTCAATGAGCAGTTCTTC. This encodes CASSLPGRFNEQFF. The whole variable domain, remainder taken from reference TRBV11-3 and TRBJ2-1, is EAGVVQSPRYKIIEKKQPVAFWCNPISGHNTLYWYLQNLGQGPELLIRYENEEAVDDSQLPKDRFSAERLKGVDSTLKIQPAELGDSAVYLCASSLPGRFNEQFFGPGTRLTVL.

This clone was counted a few times. V usage is TRBV7-9 and J usage is TRBJ2-1; D might be TRBD1 or TRBD2, each matching 6 bases. V lost 3 bases and J lost 8, with 14 bases in between. There are 14 residues in the CDR3. CDR1 is SEHNR, CDR2 FQNEAQ, per germline (reference sequence). CDR3 region: CASSFSGGGDEQFF. The CDR3 nucleotides read TGTGCCAGCAGCTTTTCCGGGGGCGGCGATGAGCAGTTCTTC.

The rearrangement links TRBV5-1 to TRBJ2-3; D gene unclear. Germline CDR1 is SGHRS and CDR2 is YFSETQ. The CDR3 length is 15 residues. Trimming stripped 4 bases from V and 0 bases from J, with 12 bases between. In DNA form, the CDR3 reads TGCGCCAGCAGCCCACAGATTACTAGCACAGATACGCAGTATTTT. Its protein product is CASSPQITSTDTQYF. Full variable domain (missing parts from reference TRBV5-1 and TRBJ2-3): KAGVTQTPRYLIKTRGQQVTLSCSPISGHRSVSWYQQTPGQGLQFLFEYFSETQRNKGNFPGRFSGRQFSNSRSEMNVSTLELGDSALYLCASSPQITSTDTQYFGPGTRLTVL.

The rearrangement uses TRBV29-1 and TRBJ2-2; the D is unclear. The length of the CDR3 is 14 residues. In germline, CDR1 is SQVTM, CDR2 ANQGSEA. V was clipped by 7 bases and J by 5 bases, with 17 bases between them. As DNA, the CDR3 is TGCAGCGCAGATGTGGGAACTGGGACCGGGGAGCTGTTTTTT. Translation gives CSADVGTGTGELFF.